These 31 T cell receptor beta chains came from one sample sequenced in a study of blood T cell repertoires in COVID-19 (dated by TCRdb to about 2020). Library creation used the immunoSEQ multiplex PCR assay. The table comes from immuneACCESS by way of TCRdb, which keeps in-frame sequences with V and J called. Part of the clones is missing from these tables; in studies checked, under half for an unresolved V gene and the rest for unknown reasons. Recorded for this sample are 450,000 or so clones; roughly 88% of them occurred a single time. Of the sample, 0.6% to 0.7% falls within the top ten clones. The specimen sequenced was PBMCs or T cells enriched from blood (not recorded which). These receptors were obtained from a man between 18 and 35 years old who had recovered from COVID-19.

The J gene is TRBJ1-1, the V gene TRBV10-3; weak D call: TRBD1 (5 bases). The length of the CDR3 is 11 residues. V was clipped by 10 bases and J by 11 bases, with 17 bases between them. Germline values: CDR1 ENHRY, CDR2 SYGVKD. The DNA for the CDR3 is TGTGCCACCACGGACCGGGGGGGTGCTTTCTTT. Protein sequence: CATTDRGGAFF.

V and J are TRBV27 and TRBJ1-2; no definite D call. The CDR3 sequence is 15 residues long. Germline CDR1 MNHEY, CDR2 SMNVEV (reference sequence). The ends were cut back, 3 bases at V and 4 bases at J, with 15 bases in the middle. The CDR3: CASSLSGYVSYGYTF. Written as DNA, the CDR3 is TGTGCCAGCAGTTTGTCGGGTTATGTGAGCTATGGCTACACCTTC.

The chain has TRBV2 and TRBJ2-2, with 8 bases identical to TRBD1. Trimming cost V 7 bases and J 6 bases; bases outside gene matches: 10. The V gene's germline CDR1 is SNHLY and CDR2 FYNNEI. This CDR3 is built from 15 residues. CDR3: CASTSETGVAGELFF. DNA for the CDR3: TGTGCCAGCACCAGTGAGACAGGGGTGGCCGGGGAGCTGTTTTTT.

The rearrangement joins TRBV7-3 to TRBJ1-6, with a possible D match to TRBD1 (5 bases). Per the germline V gene, CDR1 is SGHTA and CDR2 is FQGTGA. The ends were cut back, 4 bases at V and 9 bases at J, with 16 bases in the middle. The CDR3 runs to 15 residues. In DNA form, the CDR3 reads TGTGCCAGCAGCTCCTTGGGGCAGGGCGCTTCACCCCTCCACTTT. Translated, it gives CASSSLGQGASPLHF.

The J gene is TRBJ1-1, the V gene TRBV29-1, with a weak D call TRBD1 (6 bases). The germline V gene encodes CDR1 SQVTM and CDR2 ANQGSEA. With 6 bases removed from V and 4 bases from J, the gap between germline ends came to 18 bases. The length of the CDR3 is 14 residues. The CDR3 region has the DNA TGCAGCGTCGCGGGGGCGGTGATATTCACTGAAGCTTTCTTT. Amino acid sequence: CSVAGAVIFTEAFF.

The chain uses TRBV3-1 (or the pseudogene TRBV3-2) and TRBJ2-2; D is possibly TRBD2 (5 bases). The length of the CDR3 is 14 residues. V was pared by 5 bases and J by 6 bases, with 13 bases between. Germline V lookup: CDR1 LGHDT, CDR2 YNNKEL (reference sequence). CDR3: CASSSTRLAGELFF. The CDR3 DNA sequence: TGTGCCAGCAGCAGTACTAGGTTGGCCGGGGAGCTGTTTTTT.

The V and J genes are TRBV7-9 and TRBJ2-5; no firm D call. CDR1 and CDR2 (germline): SEHNR, FQNEAQ (reference sequence). Trimming took 0 bases from V and 3 from J, leaving 8 bases between them. The length of the CDR3 is 14 residues. CDR3 sequence: CASSLASTKETQYF. The CDR3 nucleotides are TGTGCCAGCAGCTTAGCTAGCACTAAAGAGACCCAGTACTTC. Based on the CDR3 plus reference TRBV7-9 and TRBJ2-5, the full variable domain is DTGVSQNPRHKITKRGQNVTFRCDPISEHNRLYWYRQTLGQGPEFLTYFQNEAQLEKSRLLSDRFSAERPKGSFSTLEIQRTEQGDSAMYLCASSLASTKETQYFGPGTRLLVL.

The count of this clone is one. This chain joins TRBV25-1 and TRBJ2-3, with 9 positions matching TRBD2. The CDR3 is 16 residues long. J was trimmed by 2 bases and V by 1 base; bases with no gene match: 4. The germline V gene encodes CDR1 MGHDK and CDR2 SYGVNS. CDR3 region: CASSEFAGGPTDTQYF. CDR3 sequence (DNA): TGTGCCAGCAGTGAATTTGCGGGAGGGCCCACAGATACGCAGTATTTT. Looking up the rest from reference TRBV25-1 and TRBJ2-3 gives the full variable domain: EADIYQTPRYLVIGTGKKITLECSQTMGHDKMYWYQQDPGMELHLIHYSYGVNSTEKGDLSSESTVSRIRTEHFPLTLESARPSHTSQYLCASSEFAGGPTDTQYFGPGTRLTVL.

The V and J genes are TRBV19 and TRBJ1-2; the match to TRBD1 covers 7 bases. Trimming at V came to 3 bases and at J to 5 bases, leaving 3 bases not matched to a gene. The germline CDR1 and CDR2 sequences are LNHDA and SQIVND (reference sequence). This CDR3 has 13 amino acids. The CDR3 reads CASSIDRVYGYTF. CDR3 nucleotide sequence: TGTGCCAGTAGTATCGACAGGGTTTATGGCTACACCTTC.

The chain is built from TRBV29-1 and TRBJ2-1; D call uncertain. V gave up 4 bases and J gave up 1 base, with 8 bases separating them. The germline gives CDR1 SQVTM, CDR2 ANQGSEA. The CDR3 runs to 13 residues. Here the CDR3 reads CSVGSYSYNEQFF. The DNA for the CDR3 is TGCAGCGTTGGTTCTTATTCCTACAATGAGCAGTTCTTC.

The CDR3 sequence is CASSLRGVGTDTQYF. DNA of the CDR3: TGCGCCAGCAGCCTTCGGGGGGTTGGTACAGATACGCAGTATTTT. This chain uses TRBV4-1 with TRBJ2-3; 7 nucleotides agree with TRBD2. The V gene's germline CDR1 is MGHRA and CDR2 YSYEKL. The CDR3 runs to 15 residues. V trimming: 4 bases; J trimming: 3 bases; junction bases outside the gene matches: 7.

This clone was seen a single time. The chain couples TRBV27 to TRBJ1-2; a possible D gene is TRBD1 (5 bases). The V gene lost 0 bases and the J gene lost 2 bases, with 7 bases spanning the gap. Germline CDR1 reads MNHEY; CDR2 reads SMNVEV (reference sequence). The CDR3 runs to 14 residues. CDR3 coding DNA: TGTGCCAGCAGTTTATCGACAGCCAACTATGGCTACACCTTC. It specifies CASSLSTANYGYTF.

V and J are TRBV19 and TRBJ1-2; the match to TRBD1 covers 9 bases. CDR3 size: 14 residues. V lost 4 bases to trimming and J lost 11 bases; unmatched junction nucleotides: 11. Germline V gene lookup returns CDR1 LNHDA and CDR2 SQIVND (reference sequence). CDR3: CASSTLGTGKKYTF. The CDR3 DNA reads as TGTGCCAGTAGTACCCTCGGGACAGGGAAAAAATACACCTTC. Full variable domain (missing parts from reference TRBV19 and TRBJ1-2): DGGITQSPKYLFRKEGQNVTLSCEQNLNHDAMYWYRQDPGQGLRLIYYSQIVNDFQKGDIAEGYSVSREKKESFPLTVTSAQKNPTAFYLCASSTLGTGKKYTFGSGTRLTVV.

The gene calls are TRBV5-1 and TRBJ2-4, with TRBD1 identical over 9 bases. CDR1 is SGHRS and CDR2 is YFSETQ in the germline V gene. The CDR3 loop spans 15 amino acids. The ends lost 4 bases at V and 3 bases at J; junction bases unmatched: 5. As DNA, the CDR3 is TGCGCCAGCAGCCCGGGACAGGGAGGCAAAAACATTCAGTACTTC. It specifies CASSPGQGGKNIQYF. Full variable domain (rest looked up from reference TRBV5-1 and TRBJ2-4): KAGVTQTPRYLIKTRGQQVTLSCSPISGHRSVSWYQQTPGQGLQFLFEYFSETQRNKGNFPGRFSGRQFSNSRSEMNVSTLELGDSALYLCASSPGQGGKNIQYFGAGTRLSVL.

The chain combines TRBV7-8 with TRBJ2-5; D remains ambiguous. Germline CDR1 and CDR2: SGHVS and FQNEAQ. Trimming removed 4 bases from V and 5 bases from J, with 8 bases in between. There are 12 residues in the CDR3. In nucleotides, the CDR3 is TGTGCCAGCAGCTCGGTGGGCGAGACCCAGTACTTC. Its protein is CASSSVGETQYF.

This rearrangement joins TRBV9 to TRBJ1-3; 9 positions match TRBD1. With V trimmed by 4 bases and J by 4 bases, 6 bases remained unmatched. The CDR3 is 15 amino acids. CDR1 SGDLS and CDR2 YYNGEE come from the germline V gene. DNA of the CDR3: TGTGCCAGCAGCCCGGGACAGGGCCACGGAAACACCATATATTTT. It specifies CASSPGQGHGNTIYF.

The chain combines TRBV10-3 with TRBJ2-1, with TRBD2 identical over 7 bases. Germline V CDR1 and CDR2: ENHRY, SYGVKD. The ends lost 4 bases at V and 6 bases at J; junction bases unmatched: 6. This CDR3 contains 14 residues. The CDR3 protein is CAISAREGPNEQFF. The CDR3 DNA sequence: TGTGCCATCAGTGCGAGGGAGGGCCCCAATGAGCAGTTCTTC.

Concerning this clone: The identical CDR3 is also encoded by other nucleotide sequences in the sample. The V and J genes are TRBV7-2 and TRBJ1-2, with 9 bases lining up with TRBD1. V lost 3 bases to trimming and J lost 5 bases; unmatched junction nucleotides: 1. This CDR3 spans 13 amino acids. CDR1 is SGHTA and CDR2 is FQGNSA in the germline V gene. CDR3 sequence reads: CASSLDRGYGYTF. Here the CDR3 DNA reads TGTGCCAGCAGCTTGGACAGGGGTTATGGCTACACCTTC.

The V call is TRBV10-3, the J call TRBJ2-3; 12 bases fit TRBD2. The CDR3 contains 16 residues. CDR1 is ENHRY and CDR2 is SYGVKD in the germline V gene. Unmatched junction bases numbered 4, after V lost 6 bases and J lost 0 bases. DNA for the CDR3: TGTGCCATCAGGACGGGACTAGCGGGCAGCACAGATACGCAGTATTTT. It translates to CAIRTGLAGSTDTQYF.

The chain joins TRBV4-1 to TRBJ1-3; tentatively, D is TRBD1 (6 bases). V dropped 10 bases and J dropped 3 bases, with 19 bases sitting between them. The CDR3 is 15 residues long. The germline CDR1 and CDR2 sequences are MGHRA and YSYEKL. The chain's CDR3 is CATGRRAGDGNTIYF. The DNA for the CDR3 is TGCGCCACGGGAAGACGGGCAGGGGATGGAAACACCATATATTTT.

V is TRBV21-1 and J is TRBJ1-1; the table assigns TRBD1, which was not confirmed against the DNA. TRBV21-1 is a listed pseudogene. CDR3 length equals 15 residues. In DNA, the CDR3 is TGTGCCAGCAGCAAAGATCAGATAATGAACACTGAAGCTTTCTTT. Translation: CASSKDQIMNTEAFF.

The CDR3 DNA is TGTGCCAGCAGCGTAGCCCCGGGGGGACCCTACGAGCAGTACTTC. It codes for CASSVAPGGPYEQYF. This chain joins TRBV9 and TRBJ2-7; 7 bases agree with TRBD2. The CDR3 runs 15 residues. After removal of 0 bases from V and 2 bases from J, the junction contained 5 bases not matched to a gene. Germline V gives CDR1 SGDLS, CDR2 YYNGEE.

The CDR3 sequence is CASRLGVAGATYEQYF. CDR3 DNA: TGCGCCAGCAGGCTTGGGGTTGCGGGGGCCACCTACGAGCAGTACTTC. The chain links TRBV5-1 to TRBJ2-7; a possible D gene is TRBD2 (7 bases). The germline V gene encodes CDR1 SGHRS and CDR2 YFSETQ. CDR3 length: 16 residues. The V gene lost 5 bases and the J gene lost 2 bases, with 20 bases spanning the gap. The full variable domain, rest sourced from reference TRBV5-1 and TRBJ2-7, is KAGVTQTPRYLIKTRGQQVTLSCSPISGHRSVSWYQQTPGQGLQFLFEYFSETQRNKGNFPGRFSGRQFSNSRSEMNVSTLELGDSALYLCASRLGVAGATYEQYFGPGTRLTVT.

The chain employs TRBV28 and TRBJ2-7; TRBD1 aligns across 10 bases. The V gene end was trimmed by 8 bases and the J gene end by 4 bases; junction bases not matched to a gene: 8. The CDR3 is 14 amino acids. Looked up from germline, CDR1 is MDHEN and CDR2 is SYDVKM. The CDR3 nucleotides are TGTGCCAGCGGCCCGGGACAGGGGACTTACGAGCAGTACTTC. Translation: CASGPGQGTYEQYF.

This clone was recorded only once. This sequence joins TRBV10-3 and TRBJ1-2; 7 positions match TRBD1. The CDR3 spans 17 residues. Germline values: CDR1 ENHRY, CDR2 SYGVKD. After removal of 0 bases from V and 6 bases from J, the junction contained 13 bases not matched to a gene. CDR3 DNA: TGTGCCATCAGTGAGTCTCTGAGTCCGACAGGGCTGGATGGCTACACCTTC. This translates into CAISESLSPTGLDGYTF.

This chain uses TRBV10-2 with TRBJ2-1, with 9 positions matching TRBD2. Germline loops: CDR1 WSHSY, CDR2 SAAADI. This CDR3 is 14 amino acids long. V shed 10 bases, J shed 3 bases, and the junction held 7 bases outside the gene matches. The CDR3 DNA is TGCGCCACTAGCGGGACTAAGATCTACAATGAGCAGTTCTTC. Protein sequence: CATSGTKIYNEQFF.

The chain recombines TRBV7-9 with TRBJ1-1; weak D call: TRBD1 (5 bases). Trimming removed 5 bases at V and 3 bases at J, with 16 bases between. The CDR3 extends over 15 amino acids. CDR1 SEHNR and CDR2 FQNEAQ come from the germline V gene (reference sequence). The CDR3 nucleotides are TGTGCCAGCAGCCCTTCCCAGGGTTGGCACACTGAAGCTTTCTTT. This sequence encodes CASSPSQGWHTEAFF.

The V gene is TRBV19, the J gene TRBJ2-7, with D maybe TRBD1 (6 bases). This CDR3 is built from 14 residues. The germline V gene has CDR1 LNHDA and CDR2 SQIVND (reference sequence). V shed 6 bases and J shed 0 bases, with 12 bases lying between them. The DNA of the CDR3 is TGTGCCAGTAGGGCCGGGACAAGCTCCTACGAGCAGTACTTC. Protein: CASRAGTSSYEQYF.

J is TRBJ1-6 and V is TRBV28, with D unclear. Germline CDR1 MDHEN, CDR2 SYDVKM. The CDR3 runs to 15 residues. Trimming cost V 6 bases and J 14 bases, with 23 bases left between them. The CDR3 sequence is CASRPTAGRESALHF. In nucleotides, the CDR3 is TGTGCCAGCAGGCCCACGGCGGGGAGAGAGTCGGCCCTCCACTTT.

This chain links TRBV19 with TRBJ1-3; a weak D match, TRBD1 (6 bases). V lost 3 bases and J lost 0, with 12 bases in between. Per the germline V gene, CDR1 is LNHDA and CDR2 is SQIVND (reference sequence). This CDR3 comprises 16 residues. CDR3 sequence: CASSIRDTTSGNTIYF. CDR3 in DNA: TGTGCCAGTAGTATCCGGGACACGACCTCTGGAAACACCATATATTTT.

The V gene is TRBV6-5, the J gene TRBJ2-7; 8 bases are shared with TRBD1. V shed 11 bases, J shed 6 bases, and the junction held 12 bases outside the gene matches. This CDR3 region has 13 residues. Germline V gene sequence: CDR1 MNHEY, CDR2 SVGAGI. The CDR3 DNA reads TGTGCCGCAAGAGACAGGGGAGGAGGCGAGCAGTACTTC. This translates into CAARDRGGGEQYF.